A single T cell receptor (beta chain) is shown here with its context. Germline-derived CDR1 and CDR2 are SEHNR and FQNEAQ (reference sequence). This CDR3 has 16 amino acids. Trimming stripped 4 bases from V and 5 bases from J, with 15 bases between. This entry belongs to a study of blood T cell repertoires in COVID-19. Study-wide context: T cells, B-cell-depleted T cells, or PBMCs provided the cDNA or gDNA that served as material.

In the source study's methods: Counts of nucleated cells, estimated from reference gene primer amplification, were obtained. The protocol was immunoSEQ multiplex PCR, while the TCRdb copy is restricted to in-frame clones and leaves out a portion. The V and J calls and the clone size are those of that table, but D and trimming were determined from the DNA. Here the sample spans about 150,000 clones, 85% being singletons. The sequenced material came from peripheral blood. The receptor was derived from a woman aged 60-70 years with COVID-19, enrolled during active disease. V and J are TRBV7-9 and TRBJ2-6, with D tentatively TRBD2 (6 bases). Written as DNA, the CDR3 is TGTGCCAGCAGCTCCGGGACTTCAGATTGGGCCAACGTCCTGACTTTC. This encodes CASSSGTSDWANVLTF.